This T cell receptor (beta chain) is drawn from a study of T-cell memory formation after mild COVID-19. TCRdb reprocessed the 5' RACE reads with MiXCR, giving one entry per CDR3 protein. The table lists approximately 60,000 distinct CDR3 sequences, about 9.4% of them singletons. This clonotype was observed a few times. The clonotype comes from a man younger than 30 who had mild COVID-19 (a few samples of this study predate the infection). Cell type and time point are not known. Sequences were obtained from PBMCs or a T cell subset sorted from them (not recorded which).

The CDR3 loop is CASSESTLSAFF. The DNA for the CDR3 is TGCGCCAGCAGTGAGTCGACCCTATCAGCTTTCTTT. V and J are TRBV10-2 and TRBJ1-1; D is uncertain. The CDR3 totals 12 residues. The germline V gene has CDR1 WSHSY and CDR2 SAAADI. The V end lost 0 bases, the J end lost 10 bases, and 9 bases lay between the germline ends.